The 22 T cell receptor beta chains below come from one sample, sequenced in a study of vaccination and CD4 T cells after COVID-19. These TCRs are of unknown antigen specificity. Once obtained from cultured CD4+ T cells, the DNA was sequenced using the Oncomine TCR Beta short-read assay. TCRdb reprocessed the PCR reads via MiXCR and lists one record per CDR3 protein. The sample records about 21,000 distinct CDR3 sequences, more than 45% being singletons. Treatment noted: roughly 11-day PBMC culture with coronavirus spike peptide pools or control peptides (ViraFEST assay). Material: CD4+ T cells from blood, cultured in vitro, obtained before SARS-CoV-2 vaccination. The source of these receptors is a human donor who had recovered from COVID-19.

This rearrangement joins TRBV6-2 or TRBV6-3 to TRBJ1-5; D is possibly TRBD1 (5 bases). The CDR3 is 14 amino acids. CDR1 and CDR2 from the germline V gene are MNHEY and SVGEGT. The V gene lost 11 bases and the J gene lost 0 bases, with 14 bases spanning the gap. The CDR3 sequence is CAAGSDYSNQPQHF. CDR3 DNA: TGTGCCGCAGGGAGCGACTATAGCAATCAGCCCCAGCATTTT.

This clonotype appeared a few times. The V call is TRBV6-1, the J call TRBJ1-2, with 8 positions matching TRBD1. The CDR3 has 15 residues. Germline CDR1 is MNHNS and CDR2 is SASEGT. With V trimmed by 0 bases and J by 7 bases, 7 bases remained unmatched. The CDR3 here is CASSEAHRGVSGYTF. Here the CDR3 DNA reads TGTGCCAGCAGTGAAGCGCACAGGGGGGTCTCTGGCTACACCTTC.

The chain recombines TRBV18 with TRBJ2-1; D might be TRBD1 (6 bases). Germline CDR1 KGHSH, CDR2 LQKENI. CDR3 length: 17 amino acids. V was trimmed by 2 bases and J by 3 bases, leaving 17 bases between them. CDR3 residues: CASSPNEPTGSYNEQFF. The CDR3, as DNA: TGTGCCAGCTCACCAAACGAGCCAACAGGGAGCTACAATGAGCAGTTCTTC.

In DNA form, the CDR3 reads TGTGCCAGCAGTGAGCGGGGGATCACGCAGTATTTT. Its translation is CASSERGITQYF. The J gene is TRBJ2-3, the V gene TRBV6-1; 7 nucleotides align to TRBD2. The germline gives CDR1 MNHNS, CDR2 SASEGT. CDR3 length: 12 residues. J lost 9 bases, V lost 3 bases, and 3 bases had no gene match.

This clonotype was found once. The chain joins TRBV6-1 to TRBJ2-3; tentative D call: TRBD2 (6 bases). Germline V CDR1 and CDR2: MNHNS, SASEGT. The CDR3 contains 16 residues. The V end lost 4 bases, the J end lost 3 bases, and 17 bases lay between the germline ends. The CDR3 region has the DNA TGTGCCAGCAGTGCGCCGACTATAGGGAGGACAGATACGCAGTATTTT. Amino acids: CASSAPTIGRTDTQYF.

The CDR3 DNA is TGTGCCAGCAGCTTGGCGTGGGACGGGACAGATACGCAGTATTTT. It is translated as CASSLAWDGTDTQYF. The rearrangement uses TRBV5-8 and TRBJ2-3; D assignment may be TRBD1 or TRBD2 (5 bases each). This CDR3 spans 15 amino acids. Germline V gives CDR1 SGHTS, CDR2 YDEGEE. Trimming removed 0 bases at V and 3 bases at J, with 11 bases between.

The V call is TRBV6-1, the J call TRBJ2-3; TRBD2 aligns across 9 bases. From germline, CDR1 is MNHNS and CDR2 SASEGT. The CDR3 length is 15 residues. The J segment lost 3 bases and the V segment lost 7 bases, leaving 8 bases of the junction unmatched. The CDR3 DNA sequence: TGTGCCAGCACCCTTAGCGGGAGTGTAACAGATACGCAGTATTTT. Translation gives CASTLSGSVTDTQYF.

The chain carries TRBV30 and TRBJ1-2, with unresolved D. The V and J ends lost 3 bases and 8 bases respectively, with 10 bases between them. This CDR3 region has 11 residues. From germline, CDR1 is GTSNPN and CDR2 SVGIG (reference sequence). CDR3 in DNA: TGTGCCTGGAGCCACAACATGGGCTACACCTTC. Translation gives CAWSHNMGYTF.

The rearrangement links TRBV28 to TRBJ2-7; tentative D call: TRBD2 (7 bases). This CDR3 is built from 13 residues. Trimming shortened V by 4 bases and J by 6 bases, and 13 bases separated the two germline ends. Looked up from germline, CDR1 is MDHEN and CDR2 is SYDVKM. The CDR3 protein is CASSSAGGREQYF. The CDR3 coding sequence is TGTGCCAGCAGTTCAGCCGGGGGGCGCGAGCAGTACTTC. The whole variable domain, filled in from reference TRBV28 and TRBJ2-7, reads DVKVTQSSRYLVKRTGEKVFLECVQDMDHENMFWYRQDPGLGLRLIYFSYDVKMKEKGDIPEGYSVSREKKERFSLILESASTNQTSMYLCASSSAGGREQYFGPGTRLTVT.

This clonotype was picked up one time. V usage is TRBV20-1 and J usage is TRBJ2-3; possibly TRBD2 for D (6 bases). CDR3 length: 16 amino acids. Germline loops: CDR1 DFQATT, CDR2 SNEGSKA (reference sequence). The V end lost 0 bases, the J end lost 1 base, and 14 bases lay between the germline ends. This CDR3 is CSARDIRRGGTDTQYF. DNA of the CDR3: TGCAGTGCTAGAGATATACGGCGGGGAGGCACAGATACGCAGTATTTT.

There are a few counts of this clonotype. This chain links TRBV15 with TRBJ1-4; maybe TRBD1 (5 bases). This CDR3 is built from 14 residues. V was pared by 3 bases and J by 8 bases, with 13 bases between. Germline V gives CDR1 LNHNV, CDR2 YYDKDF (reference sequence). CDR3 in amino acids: CATSSMGREEKLFF. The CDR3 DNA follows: TGTGCCACCAGCAGTATGGGCAGGGAAGAAAAACTGTTTTTT. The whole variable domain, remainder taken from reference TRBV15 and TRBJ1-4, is DAMVIQNPRYQVTQFGKPVTLSCSQTLNHNVMYWYQQKSSQAPKLLFHYYDKDFNNEADTPDNFQSRRPNTSFCFLDIRSPGLGDTAMYLCATSSMGREEKLFFGSGTQLSVL.

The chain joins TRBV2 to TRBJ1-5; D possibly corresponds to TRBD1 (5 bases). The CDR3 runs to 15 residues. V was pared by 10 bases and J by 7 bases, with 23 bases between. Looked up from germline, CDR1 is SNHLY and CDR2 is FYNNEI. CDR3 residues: CATRQDPLRGQPQHF. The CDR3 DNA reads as TGTGCCACCCGTCAGGACCCTTTAAGGGGCCAGCCCCAGCATTTT.

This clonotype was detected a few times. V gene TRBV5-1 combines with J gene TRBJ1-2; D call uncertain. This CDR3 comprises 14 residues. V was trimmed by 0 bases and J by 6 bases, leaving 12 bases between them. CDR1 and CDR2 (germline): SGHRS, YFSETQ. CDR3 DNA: TGCGCCAGCAGCTTGGCCGTCGGGGAGGATGGCTACACCTTC. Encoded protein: CASSLAVGEDGYTF. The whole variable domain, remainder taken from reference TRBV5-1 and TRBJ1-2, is KAGVTQTPRYLIKTRGQQVTLSCSPISGHRSVSWYQQTPGQGLQFLFEYFSETQRNKGNFPGRFSGRQFSNSRSEMNVSTLELGDSALYLCASSLAVGEDGYTFGSGTRLTVV.

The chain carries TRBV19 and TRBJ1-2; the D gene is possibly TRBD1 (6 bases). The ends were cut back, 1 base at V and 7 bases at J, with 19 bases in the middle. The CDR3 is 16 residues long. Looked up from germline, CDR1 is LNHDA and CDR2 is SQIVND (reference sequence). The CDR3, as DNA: TGTGCCAGTAGTATAGGTGAACAGGGCGCCCGCGGTGGCTACACCTTC. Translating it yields CASSIGEQGARGGYTF.

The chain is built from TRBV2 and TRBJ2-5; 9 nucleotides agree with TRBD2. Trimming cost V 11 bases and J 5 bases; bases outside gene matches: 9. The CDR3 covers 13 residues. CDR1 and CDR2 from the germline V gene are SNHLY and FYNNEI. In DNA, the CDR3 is TGTGCCGGCAAGACTAGCGGTCCCGAGACCCAGTACTTC. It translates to CAGKTSGPETQYF.

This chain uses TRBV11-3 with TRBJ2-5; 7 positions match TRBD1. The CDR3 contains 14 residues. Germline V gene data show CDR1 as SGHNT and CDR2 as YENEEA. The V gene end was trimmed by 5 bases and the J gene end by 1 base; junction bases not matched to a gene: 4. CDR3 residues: CASSDDRAQETQYF. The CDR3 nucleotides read TGTGCCAGCAGCGACGACAGGGCCCAAGAGACCCAGTACTTC. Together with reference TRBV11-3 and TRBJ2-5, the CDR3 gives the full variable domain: EAGVVQSPRYKIIEKKQPVAFWCNPISGHNTLYWYLQNLGQGPELLIRYENEEAVDDSQLPKDRFSAERLKGVDSTLKIQPAELGDSAVYLCASSDDRAQETQYFGPGTRLLVL.

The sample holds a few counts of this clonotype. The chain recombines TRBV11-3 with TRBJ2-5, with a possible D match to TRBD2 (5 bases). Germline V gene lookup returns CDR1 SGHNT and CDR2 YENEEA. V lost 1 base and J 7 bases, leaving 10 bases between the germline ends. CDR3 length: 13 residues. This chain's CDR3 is CASSLVSEGTQYF. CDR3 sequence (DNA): TGTGCCAGCAGCTTAGTTAGCGAAGGGACCCAGTACTTC.

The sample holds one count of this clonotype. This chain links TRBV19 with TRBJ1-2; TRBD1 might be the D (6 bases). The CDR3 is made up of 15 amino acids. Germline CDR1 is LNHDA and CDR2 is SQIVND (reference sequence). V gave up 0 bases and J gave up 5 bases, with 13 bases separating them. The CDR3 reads CASSIDRDTYYGYTF. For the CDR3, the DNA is TGTGCCAGTAGTATAGACCGGGACACCTATTATGGCTACACCTTC.

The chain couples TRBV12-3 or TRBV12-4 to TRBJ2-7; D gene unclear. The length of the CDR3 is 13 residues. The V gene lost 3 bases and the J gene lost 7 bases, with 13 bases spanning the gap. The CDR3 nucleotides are TGTGCCAGCAGTTTTGGATCGAACGGGGAGCAGTACTTC. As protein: CASSFGSNGEQYF.

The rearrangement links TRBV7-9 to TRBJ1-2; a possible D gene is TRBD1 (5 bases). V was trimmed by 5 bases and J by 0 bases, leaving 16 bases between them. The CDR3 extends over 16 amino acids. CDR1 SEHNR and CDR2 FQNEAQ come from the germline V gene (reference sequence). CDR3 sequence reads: CASSRGAGLANYGYTF. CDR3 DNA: TGTGCCAGCAGCCGCGGGGCAGGGCTAGCTAACTATGGCTACACCTTC. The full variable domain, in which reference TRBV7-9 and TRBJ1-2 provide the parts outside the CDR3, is DTGVSQNPRHKITKRGQNVTFRCDPISEHNRLYWYRQTLGQGPEFLTYFQNEAQLEKSRLLSDRFSAERPKGSFSTLEIQRTEQGDSAMYLCASSRGAGLANYGYTFGSGTRLTVV.

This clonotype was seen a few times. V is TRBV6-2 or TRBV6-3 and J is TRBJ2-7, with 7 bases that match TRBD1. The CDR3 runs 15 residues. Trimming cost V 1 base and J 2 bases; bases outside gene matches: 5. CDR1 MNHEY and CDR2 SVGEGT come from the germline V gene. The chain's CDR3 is CASSYFTGDTYEQYF. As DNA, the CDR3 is TGTGCCAGCAGTTACTTTACAGGGGACACCTACGAGCAGTACTTC.

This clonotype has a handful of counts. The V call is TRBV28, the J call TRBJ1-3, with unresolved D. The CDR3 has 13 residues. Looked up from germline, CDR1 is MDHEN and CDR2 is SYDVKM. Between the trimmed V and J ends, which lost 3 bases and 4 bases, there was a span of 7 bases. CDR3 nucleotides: TGTGCCAGCAGTTTGGGGTACGGAAACACCATATATTTT. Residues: CASSLGYGNTIYF.